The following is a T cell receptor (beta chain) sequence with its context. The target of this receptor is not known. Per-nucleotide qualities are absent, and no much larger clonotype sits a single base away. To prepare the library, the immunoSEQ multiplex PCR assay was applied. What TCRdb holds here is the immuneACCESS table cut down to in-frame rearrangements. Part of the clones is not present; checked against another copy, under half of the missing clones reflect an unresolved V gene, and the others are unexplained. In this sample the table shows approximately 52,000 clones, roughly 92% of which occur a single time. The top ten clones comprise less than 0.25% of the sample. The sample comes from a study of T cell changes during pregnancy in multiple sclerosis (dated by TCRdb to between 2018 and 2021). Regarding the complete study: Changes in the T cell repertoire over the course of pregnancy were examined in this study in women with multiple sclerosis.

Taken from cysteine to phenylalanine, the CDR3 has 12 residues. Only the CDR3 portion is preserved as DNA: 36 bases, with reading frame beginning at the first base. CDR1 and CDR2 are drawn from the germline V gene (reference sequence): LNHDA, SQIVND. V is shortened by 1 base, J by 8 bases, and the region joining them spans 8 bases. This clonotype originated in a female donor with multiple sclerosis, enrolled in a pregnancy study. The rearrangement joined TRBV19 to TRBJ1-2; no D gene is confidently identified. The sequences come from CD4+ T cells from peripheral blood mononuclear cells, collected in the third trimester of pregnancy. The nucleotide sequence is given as TGTGCCAGTAGTATAGCAGGAGGCGGCTACACCTTC. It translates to CASSIAGGGYTF.